One and the same sample provided the 28 T cell receptor beta chains below, sequenced in a study of cytomegalovirus exposure and HLA in healthy donors. Amplification used 60 Vbeta primers and 13 Jbeta primers. The data were produced by immunoSEQ multiplex PCR, yet TCRdb's version contains in-frame clones alone and is incomplete. This table has 150,000 to 200,000 clones, roughly 60% appearing once. Sequencing was done on a sample of PBMCs. These receptor sequences come from a man in his forties or fifties in good health and CMV-seronegative.

This clone has a handful of counts. This chain connects TRBV7-9 to TRBJ2-5; the match to TRBD1 covers 8 bases. The CDR3 extends over 16 amino acids. V shed 2 bases, J shed 1 base, and the junction held 6 bases outside the gene matches. Looked up from germline, CDR1 is SEHNR and CDR2 is FQNEAQ (reference sequence). The chain's CDR3 is CASSLLGDRGQETQYF. The DNA of the CDR3 is TGTGCCAGCAGCTTACTGGGAGACAGGGGCCAAGAGACCCAGTACTTC.

The CDR3, as DNA: TGTGCCAGCAGGGAAGCGGGAGTATACGAGCAGTACTTC. This codes for CASREAGVYEQYF. V and J are TRBV7-2 and TRBJ2-5; 8 bases align to TRBD2. The J call may be mistaken, given a closer DNA end match to TRBJ2-7. CDR3 length equals 13 residues. Looked up from germline, CDR1 is SGHTA and CDR2 is FQGNSA.

The chain recombines TRBV7-8 with TRBJ2-5; TRBD2 aligns across 8 bases. The CDR3 has 12 amino acids. With 1 base clipped from V and 14 bases from J, the junction kept 6 bases outside the gene matches. Per germline, CDR1 SGHVS and CDR2 FQNEAQ. The CDR3 protein is CASSLERGQGYF. CDR3 nucleotides: TGTGCCAGCAGCTTAGAGCGGGGGCAAGGATACTTC.

The CDR3 spells CASSTRTGNGSPLHF. DNA for the CDR3: TGTGCCAGTAGTACGCGGACAGGGAATGGTTCACCCCTCCACTTT. The V call is TRBV19, the J call TRBJ1-6, with TRBD1 identical over 8 bases. Germline V gene sequence: CDR1 LNHDA, CDR2 SQIVND (reference sequence). CDR3 length: 15 residues. Trimming at V came to 4 bases and at J to 9 bases, leaving 8 bases not matched to a gene. The full variable domain, completed using reference TRBV19 and TRBJ1-6, is DGGITQSPKYLFRKEGQNVTLSCEQNLNHDAMYWYRQDPGQGLRLIYYSQIVNDFQKGDIAEGYSVSREKKESFPLTVTSAQKNPTAFYLCASSTRTGNGSPLHFGNGTRLTVT.

This clone was picked up a small number of times. The chain joins TRBV7-2 to TRBJ2-3; D gene uncertain. The CDR3 extends over 16 amino acids. V shed 0 bases and J shed 6 bases, with 16 bases lying between them. Germline V gives CDR1 SGHTA, CDR2 FQGNSA. CDR3: CASSLAKTLLRDTQYF. In DNA form, the CDR3 reads TGTGCCAGCAGCTTAGCAAAGACTTTACTCCGTGATACGCAGTATTTT.

The V gene is TRBV7-9, the J gene TRBJ2-1; tentatively, D is TRBD2 (7 bases). The CDR3 runs to 15 residues. Germline V gene sequence: CDR1 SEHNR, CDR2 FQNEAQ (reference sequence). Trimming shortened V by 2 bases and J by 8 bases, and 16 bases separated the two germline ends. CDR3 in amino acids: CASSLMGGATDEQFF. CDR3 bases: TGTGCCAGCAGCTTAATGGGGGGGGCTACGGATGAGCAGTTCTTC. Together with reference TRBV7-9 and TRBJ2-1, the CDR3 gives the full variable domain: DTGVSQNPRHKITKRGQNVTFRCDPISEHNRLYWYRQTLGQGPEFLTYFQNEAQLEKSRLLSDRFSAERPKGSFSTLEIQRTEQGDSAMYLCASSLMGGATDEQFFGPGTRLTVL.

The gene calls are TRBV7-9 and TRBJ2-3, with 8 bases identical to TRBD2. The V and J ends lost 0 bases and 3 bases, in that order; junction bases with no gene match: 5. Germline CDR1 reads SEHNR; CDR2 reads FQNEAQ (reference sequence). The CDR3 has 16 residues. CDR3 in amino acids: CASSLAFSGRTDTQYF. CDR3 in DNA: TGTGCCAGCAGCTTAGCTTTCAGCGGGAGAACAGATACGCAGTATTTT.

About this clone itself: The sample has other DNA sequences that encode this CDR3 too. The chain joins TRBV6-5 to TRBJ1-6; 10 nucleotides agree with TRBD1. Germline trimming cut 6 bases from V and 7 bases from J; bases unmatched to any gene: 6. The CDR3 runs to 15 residues. Per the germline V gene, CDR1 is MNHEY and CDR2 is SVGAGI. The CDR3 reads CASRPPTGGNSPLHF. CDR3 DNA: TGTGCCAGCAGACCACCGACAGGGGGCAATTCACCCCTCCACTTT.

As regards this clone: Distinct nucleotide sequences in the sample also encode this CDR3. The V call is TRBV7-6, the J call TRBJ1-2, with a possible D match to TRBD1 (5 bases). Germline lookup yields CDR1 SGHVS and CDR2 FNYEAQ. The CDR3 covers 13 residues. V lost 4 bases and J 6 bases, leaving 12 bases between the germline ends. As DNA, the CDR3 is TGTGCCAGCAGCTCTCTGGGGGGGGATGGCTACACCTTC. Its protein is CASSSLGGDGYTF.

The V gene is TRBV27, the J gene TRBJ1-1; D is ambiguous. In germline, CDR1 is MNHEY, CDR2 SMNVEV (reference sequence). There are 13 residues in the CDR3. V shed 3 bases and J shed 1 base, with 6 bases lying between them. CDR3 bases: TGTGCCAGCAGTTTTAGAGGGAACACTGAAGCTTTCTTT. It translates to CASSFRGNTEAFF.

The V and J genes are TRBV4-2 and TRBJ2-5; D remains ambiguous. CDR1 and CDR2 from the germline V gene are LGHNA and YNFKEQ. This CDR3 contains 13 residues. The V end lost 0 bases, the J end lost 9 bases, and 11 bases lay between the germline ends. The CDR3 loop is CASSQDWREAQYF. The CDR3 DNA reads as TGTGCCAGCAGCCAAGATTGGCGCGAGGCCCAGTACTTC.

The chain joins TRBV5-4 to TRBJ2-7; TRBD1 matches at 10 bases. Germline CDR1 SGHNT, CDR2 YYREEE (reference sequence). Trimming at V came to 3 bases and at J to 2 bases, leaving 8 bases not matched to a gene. The CDR3 loop spans 16 amino acids. The CDR3, as DNA: TGTGCCAGCAGCTCCCCCCTAGACAGGGGGCCCTACGAGCAGTACTTC. Amino acids: CASSSPLDRGPYEQYF.

This clone was counted many times. The rearrangement uses TRBV7-9 and TRBJ2-5; no definite D call. Per the germline V gene, CDR1 is SEHNR and CDR2 is FQNEAQ (reference sequence). This CDR3 spans 12 amino acids. Deletions cut 2 bases from V and 5 bases from J, with 6 bases between. The CDR3 spells CASSLLAETQYF. DNA for the CDR3: TGTGCCAGCAGCTTACTCGCGGAGACCCAGTACTTC.

This chain connects TRBV28 to TRBJ2-4, with TRBD2 matching over 13 bases. The CDR3 spans 18 residues. Trimming took 4 bases from V and 0 from J; bases not matched to a gene: 6. The germline V gene has CDR1 MDHEN and CDR2 SYDVKM. The CDR3 spells CASSSGTSGTLAKNIQYF. The CDR3, as DNA: TGTGCCAGCAGTTCCGGGACTAGCGGGACCTTAGCCAAAAACATTCAGTACTTC. Complete variable domain (other parts from reference TRBV28 and TRBJ2-4): DVKVTQSSRYLVKRTGEKVFLECVQDMDHENMFWYRQDPGLGLRLIYFSYDVKMKEKGDIPEGYSVSREKKERFSLILESASTNQTSMYLCASSSGTSGTLAKNIQYFGAGTRLSVL.

This clone has a handful of counts. The chain links TRBV29-1 to TRBJ1-2, with 9 bases lining up with TRBD1. CDR3 length: 13 amino acids. V trimming: 7 bases; J trimming: 6 bases; junction bases outside the gene matches: 9. Germline V gene data show CDR1 as SQVTM and CDR2 as ANQGSEA. The CDR3 sequence: CSARQGGRDGYTF. The DNA of the CDR3 is TGCAGCGCCCGACAGGGGGGAAGGGATGGCTACACCTTC.

In this sample, this clone is medium-sized. V usage is TRBV7-2 and J usage is TRBJ2-3, with D possibly being TRBD2 (5 bases). Trimming removed 5 bases from V and 9 bases from J, with 12 bases in between. From germline, CDR1 is SGHTA and CDR2 FQGNSA. The length of the CDR3 is 12 residues. CDR3 DNA sequence: TGTGCCAGCAGCCCCGTTAGCGAGACGCAGTATTTT. Residues: CASSPVSETQYF.

The rearrangement uses TRBV29-1 and TRBJ1-2; TRBD1 matches at 11 bases. V shed 7 bases, J shed 7 bases, and the junction held 5 bases outside the gene matches. This CDR3 comprises 12 residues. Germline CDR1 SQVTM, CDR2 ANQGSEA. CDR3 loop: CSAGQGAGGYTF. CDR3 nucleotide sequence: TGCAGCGCCGGACAGGGGGCTGGTGGCTACACCTTC. Supplemented by reference TRBV29-1 and TRBJ1-2, the full variable domain reads SAVISQKPSRDICQRGTSLTIQCQVDSQVTMMFWYRQQPGQSLTLIATANQGSEATYESGFVIDKFPISRPNLTFSTLTVSNMSPEDSSIYLCSAGQGAGGYTFGSGTRLTVV.

The V and J genes are TRBV10-3 and TRBJ2-3; 11 positions match TRBD2. CDR3 length equals 16 residues. V lost 4 bases and J lost 1; bases outside the gene matches: 4. Germline loops: CDR1 ENHRY, CDR2 SYGVKD. This CDR3 reads CAISGNSGRGTDTQYF. The CDR3 nucleotides are TGTGCCATCAGTGGTAATAGCGGGAGGGGCACAGATACGCAGTATTTT.

The chain joins TRBV10-3 to TRBJ2-5; 7 bases map to TRBD1. The CDR3 loop spans 13 amino acids. CDR1 and CDR2 (germline): ENHRY, SYGVKD. V lost 6 bases and J lost 1; bases outside the gene matches: 2. The CDR3 nucleotides are TGTGCCATCAGAGGGGACAGCCAAGAGACCCAGTACTTC. Its protein is CAIRGDSQETQYF.

The chain links TRBV6-5 to TRBJ1-6; possible D gene TRBD1, 5 bases. V dropped 2 bases and J dropped 6 bases, with 14 bases sitting between them. This CDR3 contains 16 residues. Germline V gene data show CDR1 as MNHEY and CDR2 as SVGAGI. The CDR3 bases are TGTGCCAGCAGTTACGGGGCTACGGAGGGTAATTCACCCCTCCACTTT. Residues: CASSYGATEGNSPLHF.

The CDR3 spells CASSPVTDTQYF. CDR3 nucleotide sequence: TGTGCCAGCTCACCCGTTACAGATACGCAGTATTTT. The V call is TRBV18, the J call TRBJ2-3; D unclear. The CDR3 loop spans 12 amino acids. In germline, CDR1 is KGHSH, CDR2 LQKENI. Trimming left V 3 bases short and J 3 bases short, with 4 bases between.

The CDR3 nucleotides read TGTGCCAGCAGTTACGCAGCGGGGGGGCTTAGCGGGGAGCTGTTTTTT. It encodes CASSYAAGGLSGELFF. The chain combines TRBV7-2 with TRBJ2-2; the match to TRBD2 covers 10 bases. There are 16 residues in the CDR3. Germline loops: CDR1 SGHTA, CDR2 FQGNSA. J was trimmed by 7 bases and V by 6 bases; bases with no gene match: 11.

V is TRBV10-3 and J is TRBJ2-7; tentatively, D is TRBD1 (6 bases). The CDR3 covers 14 residues. In germline, CDR1 is ENHRY, CDR2 SYGVKD. V lost 6 bases to trimming and J lost 5 bases, with 17 bases between them. The CDR3 nucleotides read TGTGCCATCAGGCCCTCAGGGGCCACCAACGAGCAGTACTTC. It specifies CAIRPSGATNEQYF.

The chain employs TRBV15 and TRBJ1-1; D ambiguous. CDR1 LNHNV and CDR2 YYDKDF come from the germline V gene (reference sequence). Trimming cost V 0 bases and J 0 bases, with 5 bases left between them. This CDR3 spans 14 amino acids. The CDR3 loop is CATSRDRVNTEAFF. DNA for the CDR3: TGTGCCACCAGCAGAGATCGGGTGAACACTGAAGCTTTCTTT. Combining the CDR3 with reference TRBV15 and TRBJ1-1 gives the whole variable domain DAMVIQNPRYQVTQFGKPVTLSCSQTLNHNVMYWYQQKSSQAPKLLFHYYDKDFNNEADTPDNFQSRRPNTSFCFLDIRSPGLGDTAMYLCATSRDRVNTEAFFGQGTRLTVV.

V gene TRBV19 combines with J gene TRBJ2-1; 10 bases are a match to TRBD2. J lost 0 bases, V lost 7 bases, and 3 bases had no gene match. The CDR3 totals 15 residues. Germline V gene sequence: CDR1 LNHDA, CDR2 SQIVND (reference sequence). The CDR3 is CASKQRGGSYNEQFF. The CDR3 coding sequence is TGTGCCAGTAAGCAGCGGGGGGGCTCCTACAATGAGCAGTTCTTC.

This clone was seen a handful of times. The chain carries TRBV7-8 and TRBJ1-6; D might be TRBD1 (6 bases). Germline loops: CDR1 SGHVS, CDR2 FQNEAQ. The CDR3 runs to 15 residues. V was cut by 5 bases and J by 8 bases, with 16 bases left in between. CDR3 DNA sequence: TGTGCCAGCAGCGACCCCCGGACAGAAGATTCACCCCTCCACTTT. It codes for CASSDPRTEDSPLHF.

The V call is TRBV10-3, the J call TRBJ2-7, with 7 bases fitting TRBD2. V was pared by 2 bases and J by 6 bases, with 7 bases of the junction left unmatched. This CDR3 has 14 residues. Germline CDR1 is ENHRY and CDR2 is SYGVKD. CDR3 region: CAISERGDGTEQYF. In DNA, the CDR3 is TGTGCCATCAGTGAGCGGGGGGATGGCACCGAGCAGTACTTC.

This clone was observed once. The rearrangement uses TRBV25-1 and TRBJ2-1; TRBD2 matches at 7 bases. The trim removed 4 bases at V and 3 bases at J, leaving 9 bases unmatched. Germline CDR1 and CDR2: MGHDK and SYGVNS. CDR3 length equals 16 residues. CDR3 nucleotides: TGTGCCAGCAGTGTTGCGGGAGAAGGTAGCTACAATGAGCAGTTCTTC. Translated, it gives CASSVAGEGSYNEQFF.